This T cell receptor beta chain was identified in a study of cytomegalovirus exposure and HLA in healthy donors. Study information: Previous work identified 95 million to 120 million unique TCR beta sequences from 150 million to 200 million T cells. Findings of the study overall: Common viral pathogens seemed to be connected with several of the most significant clusters, according to a later analysis. Solely CMV serostatus was available to characterize immune exposure.

This CDR3 region has 13 residues. With 4 bases removed from V and 4 bases from J, the gap between germline ends came to 10 bases. Germline values: CDR1 MGHRA, CDR2 YSYEKL. The PCR contained 60 Vbeta and 13 Jbeta primers. Produced via immunoSEQ multiplex PCR; TCRdb's table is partial and in-frame only. This sample yields hundreds of thousands of clones, of which 60% to 85% are seen a single time; around a sixth belongs to the top ten. This clone was picked up a small number of times. What it binds is not known. This TCR came from a man aged 40-50 years in good health and CMV-seronegative. The rearrangement links TRBV4-1 to TRBJ2-5, with D possibly TRBD1 on 6 matching bases. Sequencing was done on a sample of PBMCs. The CDR3, as DNA: TGCGCCAGCAGCCTGCAGGGGTCAGAGACCCAGTACTTC. Translating it yields CASSLQGSETQYF.